This record concerns one T cell receptor beta chain sequence. The antigen remains unidentified. Treatment given: oral pan-JAK inhibitor, 5-10 mg twice daily. Extraction and reverse transcription of RNA yielded cDNA as the sequencing template. Generated by immunoSEQ multiplex PCR, the TCRdb table keeps only in-frame clones and is missing some. The table includes 150,000 to 200,000 clones, approximately 53% detected once. These data belong to a study of CD8+ T cells in alopecia areata. CDR1 is SGHTA and CDR2 is FQGTGA in the germline V gene. The CDR3 has 15 amino acids. V was cut by 5 bases and J by 1 base, with 11 bases left in between. Notes on the study in general: Sharing of TCR sequences between patients (possibly for HLA-related reasons) was less clear than in mice. Many expanded lesional clones persisted in scalp and blood during tofacitinib.

This TCR was sampled from a human donor with alopecia areata. The genes are TRBV7-3 and TRBJ2-2, with D unresolved. This sample comprised CD8+ T cells sorted from blood, obtained at week 24, from a patient treated with tofacitinib. CDR3 bases: TGTGCCAGCAGCCCGAGCCCCGGGAACACCGGGGAGCTGTTTTTT. It yields the protein CASSPSPGNTGELFF. Looking up the rest from reference TRBV7-3 and TRBJ2-2 gives the full variable domain: GAGVSQTPSNKVTEKGKYVELRCDPISGHTALYWYRQSLGQGPEFLIYFQGTGAADDSGLPNDRFFAVRPEGSVSTLKIQRTERGDSAVYLCASSPSPGNTGELFFGEGSRLTVL.